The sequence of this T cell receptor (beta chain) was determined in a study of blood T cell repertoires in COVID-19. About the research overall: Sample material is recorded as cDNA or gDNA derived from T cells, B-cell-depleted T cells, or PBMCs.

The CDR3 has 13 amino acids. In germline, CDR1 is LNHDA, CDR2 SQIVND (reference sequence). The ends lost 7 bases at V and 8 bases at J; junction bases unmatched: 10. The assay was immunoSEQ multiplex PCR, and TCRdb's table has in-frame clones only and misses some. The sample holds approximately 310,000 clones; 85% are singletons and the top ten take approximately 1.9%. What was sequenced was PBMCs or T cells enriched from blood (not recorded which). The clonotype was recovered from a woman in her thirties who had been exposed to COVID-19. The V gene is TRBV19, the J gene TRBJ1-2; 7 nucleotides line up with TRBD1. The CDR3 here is CASTNRGYYGYTF. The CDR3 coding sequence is TGTGCCAGTACGAACAGGGGTTATTACGGCTACACCTTC.